A single sample gave rise to the 11 T cell receptor beta chains below, sequenced in a study of blood T cell repertoires in COVID-19. Libraries were prepared by immunoSEQ multiplex PCR; TCRdb keeps only in-frame clonotypes and omits some of them. This table holds over 200,000 clones, less than 90% found once. Sequencing used peripheral blood. The receptors here all came from a man in his sixties who had recovered from COVID-19.

J is TRBJ2-2 and V is TRBV11-3; 15 nucleotides line up with TRBD2. The CDR3 is made up of 15 amino acids. The germline V gene has CDR1 SGHNT and CDR2 YENEEA. V gave up 8 bases and J gave up 5 bases; unmatched junction bases: 3. The CDR3: CASGLAGGRTGELFF. The CDR3 region has the DNA TGTGCCAGCGGACTAGCGGGGGGGCGAACCGGGGAGCTGTTTTTT.

This clone was counted only a few times. The rearrangement joins TRBV7-9 to TRBJ2-2, with D perhaps matching TRBD2 (5 bases). The germline V gene has CDR1 SEHNR and CDR2 FQNEAQ (reference sequence). Trimming removed 2 bases at V and 6 bases at J, with 10 bases between. CDR3 length: 14 amino acids. The DNA for the CDR3 is TGTGCCAGCAGCTTATACGGGGTACCCGGGGAGCTGTTTTTT. The encoded protein is CASSLYGVPGELFF.

The rearrangement joins TRBV11-2 to TRBJ2-5; 10 bases fit TRBD2. CDR1 and CDR2 from the germline V gene are SGHAT and FQNNGV. This CDR3 has 17 residues. J was trimmed by 0 bases and V by 4 bases; bases with no gene match: 8. As DNA, the CDR3 is TGTGCCAGCAGCTGGCCCTTAGCGGGGGGTGACCAAGAGACCCAGTACTTC. Translation: CASSWPLAGGDQETQYF.

This chain joins TRBV6-5 and TRBJ2-3; 7 positions agree with TRBD2. Trimming removed 4 bases from V and 4 bases from J; junction bases left unmatched: 5. The CDR3 loop spans 14 amino acids. Germline CDR1 is MNHEY and CDR2 is SVGAGI. CDR3 loop: CASSSTTSPDTQYF. The CDR3 DNA sequence: TGTGCCAGCAGTTCCACGACTAGCCCAGATACGCAGTATTTT.

The chain links TRBV10-3 to TRBJ2-2; the match to TRBD2 covers 8 bases. From germline, CDR1 is ENHRY and CDR2 SYGVKD. The CDR3 contains 16 residues. J lost 2 bases, V lost 3 bases, and 5 bases had no gene match. The CDR3 DNA is TGTGCCATCAGTGACCGGCGGGGGGCCAACACCGGGGAGCTGTTTTTT. Protein sequence: CAISDRRGANTGELFF.

The chain combines TRBV4-2 with TRBJ1-5; weak D call: TRBD1 (6 bases). The V end lost 1 base, the J end lost 15 bases, and 16 bases lay between the germline ends. The germline V gene encodes CDR1 LGHNA and CDR2 YNFKEQ. This CDR3 spans 13 amino acids. The CDR3 DNA follows: TGTGCCAGCAGCCAAGGCCCGGGGACATTTAGGCATTTT. It codes for CASSQGPGTFRHF.

The chain couples TRBV3-1 (or the pseudogene TRBV3-2) to TRBJ2-7; D gene ambiguous. Germline values: CDR1 LGHDT, CDR2 YNNKEL (reference sequence). CDR3 length: 12 amino acids. V lost 1 base and J lost 6, with 7 bases in between. CDR3 residues: CASSQVRSEQYF. DNA for the CDR3: TGTGCCAGCAGCCAAGTGCGGTCCGAGCAGTACTTC.

The genes are TRBV19 and TRBJ1-1, with D perhaps matching TRBD1 (6 bases). Trimming stripped 6 bases from V and 1 base from J, with 6 bases between. The germline V gene has CDR1 LNHDA and CDR2 SQIVND (reference sequence). This CDR3 is 12 amino acids long. The CDR3 spells CASRTGNTEAFF. As DNA, the CDR3 is TGTGCCAGTAGGACAGGGAACACTGAAGCTTTCTTT.

The chain is built from TRBV9 and TRBJ2-3; 11 bases match TRBD2. The CDR3 contains 15 residues. CDR1 is SGDLS and CDR2 is YYNGEE in the germline V gene. The V gene end was trimmed by 3 bases and the J gene end by 2 bases; junction bases not matched to a gene: 2. This chain's CDR3 is CASSATSGDTDTQYF. The CDR3 coding sequence is TGTGCCAGCAGCGCGACTAGCGGGGACACAGATACGCAGTATTTT. Full variable domain (rest looked up from reference TRBV9 and TRBJ2-3): DSGVTQTPKHLITATGQRVTLRCSPRSGDLSVYWYQQSLDQGLQFLIQYYNGEERAKGNILERFSAQQFPDLHSELNLSSLELGDSALYFCASSATSGDTDTQYFGPGTRLTVL.

The rearrangement links TRBV4-1 to TRBJ2-7, with D possibly matching TRBD1 (6 bases). Germline lookup yields CDR1 MGHRA and CDR2 YSYEKL. The CDR3 totals 15 residues. Trimming shortened V by 2 bases and J by 0 bases, and 11 bases separated the two germline ends. The CDR3 spells CASSQFRRGSYEQYF. The CDR3 DNA reads TGCGCCAGCAGCCAATTCCGCAGGGGCTCCTACGAGCAGTACTTC.

V gene TRBV19 combines with J gene TRBJ2-6; possibly TRBD1 for D (5 bases). Trimming pared 9 bases from V and 2 bases from J, leaving 17 bases between. This CDR3 contains 16 residues. Germline CDR1 reads LNHDA; CDR2 reads SQIVND (reference sequence). DNA of the CDR3: TGTGCCAGCAGACCTTCAGGGAATCCTGGGGCCAACGTCCTGACTTTC. It is translated as CASRPSGNPGANVLTF.